Reported below is one TCR beta chain. The antigen this receptor binds is unknown. Base qualities are missing; no much larger clone stands one base away. The germline V gene (reference sequence) supplies CDR1 LNHDA and CDR2 SQIVND. V was cut back by 6 bases and J by 3 bases, leaving a gap of 15 bases between them. Counted from cysteine to phenylalanine, this CDR3 has 14 amino acids. Of the read, only the CDR3 DNA is kept; its 42 bases are in frame from base 1. The Qiagen DNeasy kit was used to extract genomic DNA from unsorted PBMCs and from the negatively selected CD4+ and CD8+ fractions. TCR beta CDR3 regions were subjected to amplification by immunoSEQ multiplex PCR with primers that anneal to V and J segments. Amplification bias was minimized using a synthetic immune receptor repertoire, and residual bias was removed computationally after sequencing. In the authors' own workflow: Repertoire diversity was quantified as the Shannon entropy index using custom Python scripts. Unsorted, CD4+ and CD8+ repertoires were examined separately, except in combined analyses, for which CD4+ and CD8+ sequences were merged in silico. Clonal expansion was defined as at least a 2-fold frequency increase after treatment relative to C1D1, with a pseudocount of 0.5 for undetected baseline clones. Clones with 0 or 1 copy at C1D1 were classified as singleton clones, and clones with 2 or more copies were classified as non-singleton clones. Clones expanded in unsorted samples were labelled as CD4+, CD8+ or unknown by matching protein sequences in sorted samples from the same patient. Diversity changes from C1D1 to C4D1 were tested in paired samples using Wilcoxon tests. Here the immuneACCESS table is served through TCRdb, limited to in-frame sequences with V and J called. Missing clones are a known gap in these copies; in checked studies unresolved V genes cover under half, and the rest lacks a known reason. V, J and clone size reflect that table, while D and trimming were determined from the DNA. Across this sample there are 95,000 to 100,000 clones, with approximately 90% seen only once. The top ten clones comprise 6.6% of the sample.

These data belong to a study of PD-1 blockade in classical Hodgkin lymphoma (dated by TCRdb to about 2020). Regarding the complete study: Nivolumab dosing was 3 mg/kg intravenously every 2 weeks, continuing until either disease progression or unacceptable toxicity. A peripheral blood immune signature of response to PD-1 blockade in classical Hodgkin lymphoma was defined using TCR beta sequencing and CyTOF.

Overall study results and their limits: Only a single clinical trial cohort was studied, and what caused the repertoire differences, possibly disease activity or prior therapy, remained undefined. Among trial patients, those achieving complete response had baseline diversity similar to that of newly diagnosed patients, while diversity was significantly lower in partial responders and progressors. By C4D1, a significant rise was seen in CD4+ TCR diversity but not in CD8+ TCR diversity (p=0.0027 vs p=0.16), and the rise was most apparent among complete responders (p=0.02). Lower diversity was seen in patients whose nivolumab began less than 1 year after ASCT, and these patients were left out of later analyses so that immune reconstitution would not confound the results. Baseline TCR diversity was reported to be lower in newly diagnosed patients than in healthy donors, and even lower in relapsed/refractory patients.

Reading the label with the study, this specimen's time point is: cycle 2 day 1 (C2D1) of nivolumab. All trial patients had relapsed after autologous stem cell transplantation, with cohorts A, B and C differing in prior brentuximab vedotin exposure. The trial cohort included 55 to 65 patients with relapsed/refractory classical Hodgkin lymphoma, and each patient had a best overall response of complete response, partial response or progressive disease. Single-agent nivolumab was administered to trial patients in the multi-cohort phase II CheckMate 205 trial. An independent review committee assessed best overall response by applying the 2007 International Working Group response criteria. PBMCs from the trial were collected at three points: immediately before nivolumab initiation (C1D1), and during therapy at cycle 2 day 1 and cycle 4 day 1. Peripheral blood was collected in 8 mL Vacutainer Cell Preparation Tubes, from which PBMCs were isolated by centrifugation and then cryopreserved.

The origin of this receptor is a human donor with classical Hodgkin lymphoma. Sequences were derived from peripheral blood mononuclear cells (PBMCs), sampled before the second cycle of nivolumab. The chain employs TRBV19 and TRBJ2-7, with TRBD1 tentatively as D gene (6 bases match). The CDR3 reads as follows: CASRGRQANYEQYF. Here is the DNA: TGTGCCAGTAGAGGTAGACAGGCCAACTACGAGCAGTACTTC.